The source of this TCR beta chain is a study of blood T cell repertoires in COVID-19. Study at large: Sample material is recorded as cDNA or gDNA derived from T cells, B-cell-depleted T cells, or PBMCs.

The data were produced by immunoSEQ multiplex PCR, yet TCRdb's version contains in-frame clones alone and is incomplete. The sample lists fewer than 150,000 clones, more than 80% occurring once. Germline V gene sequence: CDR1 SGDLS, CDR2 YYNGEE. The CDR3 is 14 residues long. V was trimmed by 4 bases and J by 3 bases, leaving 11 bases between them. This chain uses TRBV9 with TRBJ1-3; D gene uncertain. Sequenced input: peripheral blood. The receptor comes from a woman aged 40 to 49 with acute or convalescent COVID-19. The CDR3 region is CASSKGGNGNTIYF. The CDR3, as DNA: TGTGCCAGCAGCAAGGGAGGGAATGGAAACACCATATATTTT.